What follows are 20 T cell receptor beta chains derived from one specimen sequenced in a study of beta chain features in type 1 diabetes. Reverse transcribing all isolated RNA meant expressed TCRB transcripts were sequenced. Method: immunoSEQ multiplex PCR; TCRdb's copy keeps in-frame clones and lacks some. The sample yields about 250,000 clones, 13% to 15% seen once. Specimen: naive CD4+ T cells from blood. Every receptor here comes from a woman between 40 and 55 years old in good health.

This clone showed up many times. V usage is TRBV4-3 and J usage is TRBJ2-5; 9 bases are a match to TRBD1. Per the germline V gene, CDR1 is LGHNA and CDR2 is YSLEER. V lost 0 bases to trimming and J lost 4 bases; unmatched junction nucleotides: 3. This CDR3 has 15 residues. CDR3 loop: CASSQEWTGVETQYF. CDR3 nucleotides: TGCGCCAGCAGCCAAGAATGGACAGGGGTAGAGACCCAGTACTTC.

The chain carries TRBV9 and TRBJ2-1; TRBD1 is a possible D gene (6 bases). CDR1 and CDR2 (germline): SGDLS, YYNGEE. The CDR3 extends over 14 amino acids. V was trimmed by 7 bases and J by 6 bases, leaving 17 bases between them. This CDR3 reads CASRPGDQVNEQFF. The CDR3 DNA reads TGTGCCAGCCGGCCAGGGGATCAAGTCAATGAGCAGTTCTTC.

This clone was seen only a few times. This may be a read error, as it is one base from a much larger clone. V gene TRBV5-1 combines with J gene TRBJ2-5, with D hard to call. The germline CDR1 and CDR2 sequences are SGHRS and YFSETQ. The CDR3 spans 11 residues. V was shortened by 4 bases and J by 2 bases, with 3 bases between the two germline ends. CDR3 sequence reads: CASSVQETQYF. The CDR3 nucleotides read TGCGCCAGCAGCGTACAAGAGACCCAGTACTTC.

This clone was picked up a small number of times. The CDR3 here is CASSPPGQPKTQYF. CDR3 coding DNA: TGTGCCAGCAGCCCCCCGGGACAGCCCAAGACCCAGTACTTC. This chain links TRBV7-9 with TRBJ2-5; TRBD1 aligns across 7 bases. V lost 5 bases and J lost 6; bases outside the gene matches: 9. Germline V lookup: CDR1 SEHNR, CDR2 FQNEAQ (reference sequence). The CDR3 spans 14 residues. Variable domain in full (rest from reference TRBV7-9 and TRBJ2-5): DTGVSQNPRHKITKRGQNVTFRCDPISEHNRLYWYRQTLGQGPEFLTYFQNEAQLEKSRLLSDRFSAERPKGSFSTLEIQRTEQGDSAMYLCASSPPGQPKTQYFGPGTRLLVL.

This clone was seen more than once but under ten times. J is TRBJ2-1 and V is TRBV6-5; D unresolved. CDR1 is MNHEY, CDR2 SVGAGI, per germline. The CDR3 is made up of 12 amino acids. The V end was cut by 5 bases, the J end by 8 bases, with 10 bases between. CDR3: CASSEVDYEQFF. In DNA form, the CDR3 reads TGTGCCAGCAGTGAAGTAGATTATGAGCAGTTCTTC.

The rearrangement joins TRBV19 to TRBJ2-7; 10 bases align to TRBD1. V shed 5 bases, J shed 3 bases, and the junction held 4 bases outside the gene matches. Germline-derived CDR1 and CDR2 are LNHDA and SQIVND (reference sequence). This CDR3 region has 14 residues. The CDR3 loop reads CASSPGQGLYEQYF. CDR3 bases: TGTGCCAGTAGTCCGGGACAGGGGCTCTACGAGCAGTACTTC.

CDR3 protein: CASSFATQETQYF. In nucleotides, the CDR3 is TGCGCCAGCAGCTTCGCAACACAAGAGACCCAGTACTTC. The rearrangement uses TRBV5-1 and TRBJ2-5; D remains ambiguous. The CDR3 length is 13 residues. V lost 2 bases, J lost 2 bases, and 7 bases lay in between. The germline gives CDR1 SGHRS, CDR2 YFSETQ.

V and J are TRBV6-5 and TRBJ1-6; D is perhaps TRBD1 (5 bases). CDR3 length: 16 residues. The germline V and J ends were trimmed by 0 bases and 9 bases, with 15 bases remaining between them. Germline V gives CDR1 MNHEY, CDR2 SVGAGI. The CDR3 here is CASSYSRLGGGSPLHF. The CDR3, as DNA: TGTGCCAGCAGTTACTCCCGCCTGGGGGGTGGTTCACCCCTCCACTTT.

The genes are TRBV2 and TRBJ1-5, with 11 bases aligning to TRBD1. The V segment lost 7 bases and the J segment 7 bases; nucleotides outside the gene matches: 6. Germline lookup yields CDR1 SNHLY and CDR2 FYNNEI. CDR3 size: 14 residues. As DNA, the CDR3 is TGTGCCAGCACTGGGACAGGGGGTTGGCAGCCCCAGCATTTT. Residues: CASTGTGGWQPQHF. The entire variable domain, with the rest obtained from reference TRBV2 and TRBJ1-5, is as follows: EPEVTQTPSHQVTQMGQEVILRCVPISNHLYFYWYRQILGQKVEFLVSFYNNEISEKSEIFDDQFSVERPDGSNFTLKIRSTKLEDSAMYFCASTGTGGWQPQHFGDGTRLSIL.

This clone occurred a few times. The genes are TRBV6-5 and TRBJ2-7, with D perhaps TRBD1 (6 bases). CDR1 and CDR2 from the germline V gene are MNHEY and SVGAGI. The CDR3 extends over 13 amino acids. Trimming pared 5 bases from V and 3 bases from J, leaving 11 bases between. CDR3 in amino acids: CASSRTAYYEQYF. CDR3 bases: TGTGCCAGCAGTCGGACAGCTTACTACGAGCAGTACTTC.

This chain connects TRBV19 to TRBJ1-2; 11 bases agree with TRBD1. This CDR3 is built from 17 residues. The J segment lost 2 bases and the V segment lost 7 bases, leaving 12 bases of the junction unmatched. From germline, CDR1 is LNHDA and CDR2 SQIVND (reference sequence). The CDR3 spells CASTPFGQGATNYGYTF. The CDR3 region has the DNA TGTGCCAGTACCCCATTCGGACAGGGGGCGACCAACTATGGCTACACCTTC.

The rearrangement links TRBV15 to TRBJ2-7; 9 bases align to TRBD1. This CDR3 has 14 amino acids. V trimming: 6 bases; J trimming: 2 bases; junction bases outside the gene matches: 5. The germline gives CDR1 LNHNV, CDR2 YYDKDF (reference sequence). Here the CDR3 DNA reads TGTGCCACCAGTTGGACAGGGGCTCCCTACGAGCAGTACTTC. Amino acid sequence: CATSWTGAPYEQYF.

Only a few counts were recorded for this clone. The genes are TRBV6-5 and TRBJ1-1; no definite D call. CDR3 length: 12 amino acids. The germline gives CDR1 MNHEY, CDR2 SVGAGI. Between the trimmed V and J ends, which lost 6 bases and 4 bases, there was a span of 9 bases. The CDR3 DNA reads TGTGCCAGCAGCCTTCTTAGCACTGAAGCTTTCTTT. This translates into CASSLLSTEAFF.

This clone was found a few times. This sequence joins TRBV9 and TRBJ1-6; D is possibly TRBD1 (5 bases). The CDR3 has 15 amino acids. V shed 4 bases and J shed 7 bases, with 15 bases lying between them. Germline loops: CDR1 SGDLS, CDR2 YYNGEE. CDR3 DNA sequence: TGTGCCAGCAGCTCTCTTTACGGGGGAAATTCACCCCTCCACTTT. The encoded protein is CASSSLYGGNSPLHF.

This clone was found a few times. V usage is TRBV16 and J usage is TRBJ1-3; no clear D. Trimming took 4 bases from V and 9 from J, leaving 10 bases between them. The CDR3 is 12 residues long. Germline CDR1 and CDR2: KGHSY and FQNENV. The CDR3 nucleotides read TGTGCCAGCAGCCGGAGAGGGAGCACCATATATTTT. The encoded protein is CASSRRGSTIYF.

CDR3 in DNA: TGTGCCAGCAGCTTAGGGGGACAGGTTGTTACCCACGAGCAGTACTTC. This translates into CASSLGGQVVTHEQYF. The gene calls are TRBV7-2 and TRBJ2-7; 8 nucleotides align to TRBD1. Trimming at V came to 1 base and at J to 5 bases, leaving 10 bases not matched to a gene. There are 16 residues in the CDR3. Germline V gene data show CDR1 as SGHTA and CDR2 as FQGNSA.

The genes are TRBV5-4 and TRBJ1-2; D perhaps matches TRBD1 (5 bases). Germline values: CDR1 SGHNT, CDR2 YYREEE (reference sequence). V was cut by 1 base and J by 2 bases, with 12 bases left in between. The CDR3 contains 15 residues. The CDR3 bases are TGTGCCAGCAGCTTGACAGGCCGGATAAACTATGGCTACACCTTC. As protein: CASSLTGRINYGYTF.

CDR3 in amino acids: CASSLLGGATEAFF. The CDR3 DNA sequence: TGTGCCAGCAGTCTTTTAGGGGGGGCCACTGAAGCTTTCTTT. The chain recombines TRBV7-9 with TRBJ1-1; D is possibly TRBD1 (6 bases). Trimming removed 6 bases at V and 4 bases at J, with 15 bases between. CDR3 length: 14 amino acids. CDR1 is SEHNR and CDR2 is FQNEAQ in the germline V gene (reference sequence).

The rearrangement joins TRBV13 to TRBJ2-5; 8 nucleotides match TRBD2. Germline loops: CDR1 PRHDT, CDR2 FYEKMQ (reference sequence). There are 15 residues in the CDR3. V trimming: 5 bases; J trimming: 5 bases; junction bases outside the gene matches: 10. The CDR3 spells CASSPNGGARETQYF. The DNA for the CDR3 is TGTGCCAGCAGCCCAAACGGGGGGGCCAGGGAGACCCAGTACTTC.

There are a few counts of this clone. This CDR3 reads CASIKGRRSYEQYF. CDR3 bases: TGTGCCAGCATCAAGGGCAGGAGGTCCTACGAGCAGTACTTC. The rearrangement links TRBV6-6 to TRBJ2-7; the D gene is possibly TRBD2 (5 bases). The germline gives CDR1 MNHNY, CDR2 SVGAGI (reference sequence). The length of the CDR3 is 14 residues. Trimming stripped 7 bases from V and 1 base from J, with 14 bases between.